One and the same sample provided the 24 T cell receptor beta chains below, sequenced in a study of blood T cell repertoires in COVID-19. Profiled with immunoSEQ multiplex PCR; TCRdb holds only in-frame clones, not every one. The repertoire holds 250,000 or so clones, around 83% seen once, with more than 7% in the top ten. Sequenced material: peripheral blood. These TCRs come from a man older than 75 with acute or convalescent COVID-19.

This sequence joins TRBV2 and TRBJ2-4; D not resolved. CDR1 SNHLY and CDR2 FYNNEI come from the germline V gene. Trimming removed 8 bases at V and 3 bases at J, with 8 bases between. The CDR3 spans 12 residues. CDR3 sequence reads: CASGPDKNIQYF. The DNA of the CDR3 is TGTGCCAGCGGGCCTGACAAAAACATTCAGTACTTC.

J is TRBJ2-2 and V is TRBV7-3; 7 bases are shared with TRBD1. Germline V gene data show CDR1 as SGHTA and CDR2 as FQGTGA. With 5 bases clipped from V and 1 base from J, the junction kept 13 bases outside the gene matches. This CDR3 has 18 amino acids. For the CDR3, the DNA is TGTGCCAGCAGCCGCGACTTCACCGGGACAGTGAACACCGGGGAGCTGTTTTTT. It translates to CASSRDFTGTVNTGELFF.

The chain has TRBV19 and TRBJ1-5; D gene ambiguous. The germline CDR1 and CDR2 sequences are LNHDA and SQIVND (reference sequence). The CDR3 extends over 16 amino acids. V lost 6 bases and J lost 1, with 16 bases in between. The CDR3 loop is CASSPVFDSSNQPQHF. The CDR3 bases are TGTGCCAGTAGCCCCGTATTCGACTCGAGCAATCAGCCCCAGCATTTT.

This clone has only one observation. CDR3 loop: CASSLELWASTDTQYF. CDR3 in DNA: TGCGCCAGCAGCTTGGAACTTTGGGCTAGCACAGATACGCAGTATTTT. The chain has TRBV5-1 and TRBJ2-3, with no clear D. The CDR3 extends over 16 amino acids. V lost 0 bases, J lost 0 bases, and 11 bases lay in between. In germline, CDR1 is SGHRS, CDR2 YFSETQ.

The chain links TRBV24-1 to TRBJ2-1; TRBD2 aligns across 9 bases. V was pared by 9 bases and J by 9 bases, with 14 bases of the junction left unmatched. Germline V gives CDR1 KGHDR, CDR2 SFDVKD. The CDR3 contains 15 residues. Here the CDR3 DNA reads TGTGCCACCCAGACCACCATAGCGGGAGCGGGTGAGCAGTTCTTC. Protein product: CATQTTIAGAGEQFF.

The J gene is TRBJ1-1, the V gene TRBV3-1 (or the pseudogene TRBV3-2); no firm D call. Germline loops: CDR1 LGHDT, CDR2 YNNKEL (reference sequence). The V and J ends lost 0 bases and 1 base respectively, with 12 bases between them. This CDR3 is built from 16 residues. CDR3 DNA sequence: TGTGCCAGCAGCCAAGAATTAGGGAGGCCGAACACTGAAGCTTTCTTT. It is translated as CASSQELGRPNTEAFF.

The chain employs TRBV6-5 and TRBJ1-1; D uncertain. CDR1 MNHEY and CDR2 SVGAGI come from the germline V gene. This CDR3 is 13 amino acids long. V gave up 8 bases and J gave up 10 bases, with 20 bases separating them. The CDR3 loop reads CASEGNGPLGAFF. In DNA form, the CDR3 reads TGTGCCAGCGAGGGAAACGGCCCCTTAGGAGCTTTCTTT.

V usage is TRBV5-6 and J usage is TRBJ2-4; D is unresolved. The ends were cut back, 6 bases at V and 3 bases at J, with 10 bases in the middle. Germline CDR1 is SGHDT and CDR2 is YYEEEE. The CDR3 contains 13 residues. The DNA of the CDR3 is TGTGCCAGCATGGAGAGAGACAAAAACATTCAGTACTTC. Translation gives CASMERDKNIQYF.

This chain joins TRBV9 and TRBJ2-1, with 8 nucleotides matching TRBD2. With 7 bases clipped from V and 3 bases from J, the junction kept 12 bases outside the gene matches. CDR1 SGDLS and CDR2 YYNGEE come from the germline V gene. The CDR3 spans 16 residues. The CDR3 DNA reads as TGTGCCAGCGCCCTGGGTAGCGGGGTCTTCTACAATGAGCAGTTCTTC. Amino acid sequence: CASALGSGVFYNEQFF.

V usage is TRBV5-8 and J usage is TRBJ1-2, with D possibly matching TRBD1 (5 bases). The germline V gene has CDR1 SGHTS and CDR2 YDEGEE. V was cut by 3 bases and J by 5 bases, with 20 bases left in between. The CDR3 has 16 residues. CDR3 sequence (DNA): TGTGCCAGCAGCTCCGTTAGAGCGGGGGGTCGGTATGGCTACACCTTC. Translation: CASSSVRAGGRYGYTF.

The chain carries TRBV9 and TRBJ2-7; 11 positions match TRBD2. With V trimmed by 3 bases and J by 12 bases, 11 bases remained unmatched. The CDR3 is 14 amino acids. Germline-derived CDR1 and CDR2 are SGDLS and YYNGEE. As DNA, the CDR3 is TGTGCCAGCAGCGCTCCGGGACTAGCGGCCGTGCTGTACTTC. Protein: CASSAPGLAAVLYF.

CDR3 loop: CASSDTASTNEKLFF. The CDR3 coding sequence is TGTGCCAGCAGTGACACAGCTTCAACTAATGAAAAACTGTTTTTT. This rearrangement joins TRBV6-1 to TRBJ1-4, with D hard to call. The germline gives CDR1 MNHNS, CDR2 SASEGT. This CDR3 is built from 15 residues. V dropped 3 bases and J dropped 0 bases, with 8 bases sitting between them.

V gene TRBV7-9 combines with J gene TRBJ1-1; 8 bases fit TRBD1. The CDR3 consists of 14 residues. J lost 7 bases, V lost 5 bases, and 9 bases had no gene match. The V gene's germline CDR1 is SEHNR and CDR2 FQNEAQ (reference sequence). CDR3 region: CASSAGTGGLEAFF. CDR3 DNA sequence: TGTGCCAGCAGCGCCGGGACAGGAGGACTTGAAGCTTTCTTT.

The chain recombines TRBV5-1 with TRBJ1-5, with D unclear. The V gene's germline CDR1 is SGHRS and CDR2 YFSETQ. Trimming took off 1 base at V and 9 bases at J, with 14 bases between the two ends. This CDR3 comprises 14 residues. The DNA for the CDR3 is TGCGCCAGCAGCTTGACGGGTGATCAGTGGCCCCAGCATTTT. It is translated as CASSLTGDQWPQHF. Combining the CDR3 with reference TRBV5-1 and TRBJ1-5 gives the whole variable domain KAGVTQTPRYLIKTRGQQVTLSCSPISGHRSVSWYQQTPGQGLQFLFEYFSETQRNKGNFPGRFSGRQFSNSRSEMNVSTLELGDSALYLCASSLTGDQWPQHFGDGTRLSIL.

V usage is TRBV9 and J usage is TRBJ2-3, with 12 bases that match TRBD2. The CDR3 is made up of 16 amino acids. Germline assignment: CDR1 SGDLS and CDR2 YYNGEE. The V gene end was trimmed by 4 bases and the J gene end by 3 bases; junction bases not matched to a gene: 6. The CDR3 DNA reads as TGTGCCAGCAGCCCCGGACTAGCGGGACCTACAGATACGCAGTATTTT. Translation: CASSPGLAGPTDTQYF. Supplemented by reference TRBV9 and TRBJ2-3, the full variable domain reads DSGVTQTPKHLITATGQRVTLRCSPRSGDLSVYWYQQSLDQGLQFLIQYYNGEERAKGNILERFSAQQFPDLHSELNLSSLELGDSALYFCASSPGLAGPTDTQYFGPGTRLTVL.

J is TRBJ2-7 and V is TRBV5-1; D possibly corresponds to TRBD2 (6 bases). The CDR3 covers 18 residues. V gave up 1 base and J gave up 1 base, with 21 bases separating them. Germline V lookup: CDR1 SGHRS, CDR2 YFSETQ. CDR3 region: CASSLLAQRRVGSYEQYF. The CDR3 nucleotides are TGCGCCAGCAGCTTGTTGGCACAAAGGAGGGTTGGGTCCTACGAGCAGTACTTC.

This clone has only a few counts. CDR3 region: CAWSRQGAEPQHF. CDR3 DNA: TGTGCCTGGAGTCGCCAGGGGGCAGAGCCCCAGCATTTT. The chain carries TRBV30 and TRBJ1-5; 8 bases are a match to TRBD1. The CDR3 spans 13 residues. J gave up 8 bases and V 2 bases, and 5 bases lay outside the gene matches. In germline, CDR1 is GTSNPN, CDR2 SVGIG (reference sequence).

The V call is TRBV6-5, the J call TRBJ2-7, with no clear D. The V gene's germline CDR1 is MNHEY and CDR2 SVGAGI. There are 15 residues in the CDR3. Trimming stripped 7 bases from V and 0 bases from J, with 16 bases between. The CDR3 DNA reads TGTGCCAGCAAACCCTGGGCACCGACCTCCTACGAGCAGTACTTC. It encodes CASKPWAPTSYEQYF.

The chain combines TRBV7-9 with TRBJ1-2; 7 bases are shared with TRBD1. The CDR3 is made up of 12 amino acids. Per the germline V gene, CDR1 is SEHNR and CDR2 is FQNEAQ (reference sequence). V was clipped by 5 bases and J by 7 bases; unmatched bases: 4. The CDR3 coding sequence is TGTGCCAGCAGCGGGACAGTCGGTGGCTACACCTTC. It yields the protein CASSGTVGGYTF.

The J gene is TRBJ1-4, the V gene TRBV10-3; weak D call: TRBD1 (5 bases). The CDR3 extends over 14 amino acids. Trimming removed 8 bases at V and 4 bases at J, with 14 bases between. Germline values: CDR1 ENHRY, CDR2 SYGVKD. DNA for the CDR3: TGTGCCATCCGGGAGGGGCGCGATAATGAAAAACTGTTTTTT. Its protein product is CAIREGRDNEKLFF.

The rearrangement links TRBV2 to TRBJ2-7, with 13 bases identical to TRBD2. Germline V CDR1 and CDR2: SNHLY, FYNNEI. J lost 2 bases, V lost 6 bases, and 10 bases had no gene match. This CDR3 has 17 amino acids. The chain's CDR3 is CASRPGLAGWGTYEQYF. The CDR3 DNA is TGTGCCAGCAGGCCGGGACTAGCGGGATGGGGAACCTACGAGCAGTACTTC.

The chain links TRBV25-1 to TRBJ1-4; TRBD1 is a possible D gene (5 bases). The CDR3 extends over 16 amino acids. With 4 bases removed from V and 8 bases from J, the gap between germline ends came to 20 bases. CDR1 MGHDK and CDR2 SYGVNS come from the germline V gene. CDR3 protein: CASSATDRPLREKLFF. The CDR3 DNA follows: TGTGCCAGCAGTGCAACCGACAGACCCCTTAGGGAAAAACTGTTTTTT. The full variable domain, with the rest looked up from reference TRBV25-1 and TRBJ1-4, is EADIYQTPRYLVIGTGKKITLECSQTMGHDKMYWYQQDPGMELHLIHYSYGVNSTEKGDLSSESTVSRIRTEHFPLTLESARPSHTSQYLCASSATDRPLREKLFFGSGTQLSVL.

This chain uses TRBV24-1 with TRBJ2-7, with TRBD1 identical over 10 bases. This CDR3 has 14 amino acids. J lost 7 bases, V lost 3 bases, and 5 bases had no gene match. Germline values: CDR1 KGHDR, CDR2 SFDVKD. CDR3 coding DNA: TGTGCCACCAGTGATGTGACAGGGGGCGGGGAGCAGTACTTC. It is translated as CATSDVTGGGEQYF.

DNA of the CDR3: TGCGCCAGCAGCTTCCTAGCGGGAGGTCACAATGAGCAGTTCTTC. This codes for CASSFLAGGHNEQFF. The chain combines TRBV5-1 with TRBJ2-1; 11 bases agree with TRBD2. Germline-derived CDR1 and CDR2 are SGHRS and YFSETQ. V shed 2 bases, J shed 5 bases, and the junction held 3 bases outside the gene matches. This CDR3 contains 15 residues.